One sample yielded the 2 T cell receptor beta chains listed below, sequenced in a study of T cell repertoires in cytomegalovirus infection. These receptors have no known antigen. TCRdb analysed the reads with MiXCR anew, one entry per CDR3 protein. This table holds about 310,000 distinct CDR3 sequences, roughly 25% found once. This material consisted of cultured PBMCs, taken from culture after CMV antigen stimulation. All receptors derive from a human donor in good health (CMV status not recorded). Some clones in this sample may be carry-over from other donors' samples.

The gene calls are TRBV20-1 and TRBJ1-6; no clear D gene. Looked up from germline, CDR1 is DFQATT and CDR2 is SNEGSKA (reference sequence). The length of the CDR3 is 14 residues. Trimming pared 3 bases from V and 7 bases from J, leaving 13 bases between. The CDR3 DNA sequence: TGCAGTGCTAGTTTATCTCGGACCAATTCACCCCTCCACTTT. Translation gives CSASLSRTNSPLHF.

This clonotype was seen a handful of times. The chain employs TRBV15 and TRBJ1-1; D unresolved. The CDR3 covers 17 residues. Trimming took 1 base from V and 0 from J, leaving 15 bases between them. Germline lookup yields CDR1 LNHNV and CDR2 YYDKDF (reference sequence). The CDR3 DNA reads as TGTGCCACCAGCAGAGCAGTAGGACGGACCATGAACACTGAAGCTTTCTTT. This gives the protein CATSRAVGRTMNTEAFF.